This is a list of T cell receptor beta chains from one sample in a study of blood T cell repertoires in COVID-19. Clones were read by immunoSEQ multiplex PCR, and TCRdb kept only the in-frame ones, dropping some. Counted here are 110,000 to 150,000 clones, roughly three quarters occurring once; the ten biggest clones make up 4% to 4.5%. Sequencing was done on a sample of peripheral blood. The receptors were sampled from a man in his sixties with acute or convalescent COVID-19. The conserved cysteine and the conserved F or W are not part of the CDR3 here. Not every row has a clone size; where given, it reads once, few, many or a size class.

CDR3 length	V gene	J gene	clone size	CDR3 protein
12	TRBV29-1	TRBJ2-3	.	SVGSGRNTDTQY
12	TRBV6-5	TRBJ2-7	.	ASRTASGSYEQY
12	TRBV3-1/TRBV3-2	TRBJ2-2	.	ASSQMFGTGELF
13	TRBV6-5	TRBJ2-5	.	ASSYSPDRGETQY
14	TRBV27	TRBJ2-1	.	ASSSRTSGRATEQF
14	TRBV10-3	TRBJ2-1	.	AISSGEGLSYNEQF
10	TRBV9	TRBJ1-2	few	ASSVAGGGYT
16	TRBV6-1	TRBJ2-1	.	ASSVRTGPLSSYNEQF
13	TRBV30	TRBJ2-1	.	AWSVTSGTSWEQF
11	TRBV5-4	TRBJ2-2	many	ASSLEETGELF